The 14 T cell receptor beta chains below were found in one sample sequenced in a study of blood T cells in healthy people across ages. A second PCR of about 7 to 11 cycles used a sample-barcoded 5' primer and a J-beta primer mix. One entry per CDR3 protein results from TCRdb running MiXCR on the 5' RACE reads. The top ten hold 23% of the sample, which has 1.5 million to 2 million distinct CDR3 sequences, 39% seen once. Sample: blood. These receptors originate from a human donor in good health.

The chain recombines TRBV27 with TRBJ2-5, with D tentatively TRBD2 (7 bases). This CDR3 spans 13 amino acids. Germline CDR1 is MNHEY and CDR2 is SMNVEV (reference sequence). V was clipped by 4 bases and J by 7 bases, with 13 bases between them. CDR3 sequence (DNA): TGTGCCAGCAGTTCAAAGAGGGGGGGGACCCAGTACTTC. Translated, it gives CASSSKRGGTQYF.

V gene TRBV7-9 combines with J gene TRBJ1-1; no reliable D call. V was cut by 1 base and J by 7 bases, with 10 bases left in between. Germline CDR1 SEHNR, CDR2 FQNEAQ (reference sequence). The CDR3 has 13 amino acids. Here the CDR3 DNA reads TGTGCCAGCAGCTTAGTTTCCGGTTATGAAGCTTTCTTT. This translates into CASSLVSGYEAFF.

This clonotype has just a few counts. This chain uses TRBV29-1 with TRBJ2-1; TRBD1 is a possible D gene (6 bases). This CDR3 is 12 amino acids long. The V end was cut by 3 bases, the J end by 7 bases, with 10 bases between. Germline lookup yields CDR1 SQVTM and CDR2 ANQGSEA. CDR3 loop: CSVEVQGNEQFF. CDR3 sequence (DNA): TGCAGCGTTGAGGTTCAGGGGAATGAGCAGTTCTTC.

This clonotype turned up a few times. This rearrangement joins TRBV9 to TRBJ1-2; D is perhaps TRBD1 (5 bases). This CDR3 is 17 amino acids long. Looked up from germline, CDR1 is SGDLS and CDR2 is YYNGEE. The germline V and J ends were trimmed by 7 bases and 1 base, with 23 bases remaining between them. Here the CDR3 DNA reads TGTGCCAGCGTCTTAGGGGCCAGACCAGCGATTAACTATGGCTACACCTTC. It specifies CASVLGARPAINYGYTF.

This clonotype was recorded at least ten times. The DNA of the CDR3 is TGTGCCAGCAGTTTTCGAGGGGCCAACGTCCTGACTTTC. Its protein product is CASSFRGANVLTF. V gene TRBV27 combines with J gene TRBJ2-6; D is ambiguous. The CDR3 is 13 residues long. Trimming took off 3 bases at V and 4 bases at J, with 4 bases between the two ends. From germline, CDR1 is MNHEY and CDR2 SMNVEV (reference sequence).

The chain is built from TRBV7-9 and TRBJ1-4; 7 bases map to TRBD1. V shed 4 bases and J 0 bases; nucleotides not matched to a gene: 5. Germline CDR1 and CDR2: SEHNR and FQNEAQ (reference sequence). The CDR3 consists of 16 residues. In nucleotides, the CDR3 is TGTGCCAGCAGCTGGACCGGGACAGCAACTAATGAAAAACTGTTTTTT. Amino acids: CASSWTGTATNEKLFF.

V and J are TRBV5-1 and TRBJ2-5, with 12 positions matching TRBD2. Germline values: CDR1 SGHRS, CDR2 YFSETQ. The V segment lost 4 bases and the J segment 2 bases; nucleotides outside the gene matches: 9. This CDR3 contains 17 residues. As DNA, the CDR3 is TGCGCCAGCAGCCCAAGGACTAGCGGGGCGATACAAGAGACCCAGTACTTC. Amino acid sequence: CASSPRTSGAIQETQYF.

This clonotype has more than one count but fewer than ten. This chain connects TRBV10-3 to TRBJ2-1, with 12 bases that match TRBD2. CDR3 size: 13 residues. V lost 5 bases and J lost 14; bases outside the gene matches: 7. Germline lookup yields CDR1 ENHRY and CDR2 SYGVKD. Here the CDR3 reads CAISPSGGAYKFF. CDR3 DNA sequence: TGTGCCATCAGTCCTAGCGGGGGGGCCTATAAGTTCTTC.

The chain employs TRBV15 and TRBJ1-4; 8 bases are shared with TRBD1. V lost 4 bases to trimming and J lost 10 bases; unmatched junction nucleotides: 5. Germline lookup yields CDR1 LNHNV and CDR2 YYDKDF (reference sequence). The CDR3 runs to 13 residues. The CDR3 nucleotides are TGTGCCACCAGCACCGAGGACAGGGCAAAACTGTTTTTT. Its protein is CATSTEDRAKLFF.

CDR3 protein: CSAVGRSYNEQFF. As DNA, the CDR3 is TGCAGCGCGGTCGGGAGGTCCTACAATGAGCAGTTCTTC. The rearrangement uses TRBV29-1 and TRBJ2-1, with 7 bases aligning to TRBD2. Germline assignment: CDR1 SQVTM and CDR2 ANQGSEA. V was clipped by 7 bases and J by 1 base; unmatched bases: 4. The CDR3 runs 13 residues.

This clonotype was counted between two and nine times. The rearrangement uses TRBV11-3 and TRBJ2-1; D is possibly TRBD1 or TRBD2 (5 bases each). This CDR3 is 15 amino acids long. Trimming removed 6 bases from V and 5 bases from J, with 17 bases in between. Germline V gene sequence: CDR1 SGHNT, CDR2 YENEEA. CDR3 in amino acids: CASSMMPGRNNEQFF. The CDR3 bases are TGTGCCAGCAGTATGATGCCGGGACGGAACAATGAGCAGTTCTTC.

The chain uses TRBV7-3 and TRBJ2-2; D is uncertain. Per the germline V gene, CDR1 is SGHTA and CDR2 is FQGTGA. V shed 1 base and J shed 6 bases, with 6 bases lying between them. The CDR3 contains 13 residues. The CDR3: CASSLNMAGELFF. DNA of the CDR3: TGTGCCAGCAGCTTAAATATGGCCGGGGAGCTGTTTTTT.

The rearrangement links TRBV7-2 to TRBJ2-5; the D gene is possibly TRBD1 (6 bases). Germline V gives CDR1 SGHTA, CDR2 FQGNSA. Between the trimmed V and J ends, which lost 4 bases and 1 base, there was a span of 13 bases. The CDR3 spans 15 residues. This CDR3 is CASSYREGLQETQYF. DNA for the CDR3: TGTGCCAGCAGCTACAGGGAAGGGCTCCAAGAGACCCAGTACTTC.

This clonotype was observed a few times. The rearrangement joins TRBV4-2 to TRBJ2-3; 7 bases map to TRBD2. Germline assignment: CDR1 LGHNA and CDR2 YNFKEQ. The CDR3 runs to 16 residues. The V and J ends lost 3 bases and 4 bases, in that order; junction bases with no gene match: 10. The chain's CDR3 is CASSHTFAGESDTQYF. In nucleotides, the CDR3 is TGTGCCAGCAGCCATACCTTCGCGGGGGAGTCAGATACGCAGTATTTT.